Included here is one T cell receptor beta chain sequence, with context. This clone has a single count. The antigen it binds to is not known. Base qualities are not at hand, and no much larger clone is one base apart. The data are from a study of cytotoxic CD8 clonotypes in ibrutinib-treated CLL (dated by TCRdb to the early 2020s). The study in broad terms: The cohort had over ten relapsed/refractory and some 15 treatment-naive patients; approximately 17 were IGHV unmutated. Cryopreserved peripheral blood mononuclear cells were obtained before treatment, at response, and at either sustained remission or disease progression. Samples at response were collected after a median of roughly twelve months of treatment, with a range of about 6 to 40 months. Every remission and progressive disease sample was obtained while ibrutinib was still being received by the patients. On average, each sample yielded around 230,000 productive templates and 85,000 to 95,000 productive rearrangements. Of the approximately 91 people in the trial, around 25 had longitudinal samples available. Partial responses were observed in around 25 patients and complete responses in 2; after a median follow-up of roughly 72 months, remission was maintained in some 14 patients and progression was observed in approximately 12.

On a MiSeq, deep resolution sequencing aimed for a depth between 1 in 1 million and 1 in 200,000 T cells, with each clonotype covered 10x on average. The immunoSEQ hsTCRB Kit was used to generate TCR beta libraries. For the original study's pipeline: Data were analyzed with ImmunoSEQ Data Assistant and ImmunoSEQ Analyzer, with V, D and J genes assigned per IMGT definitions. Clonality, with values ranging from 0 to 1, was calculated as one minus the normalized Shannon entropy of productive rearrangement frequencies. Only overrepresented clonotypes making up at least 0.05% of each patient's repertoire were included in the public clonotype analysis. Repertoires from approximately 12 age-matched healthy donors in immuneACCESS were used as clonality controls. TCRdb holds this immuneACCESS table with in-frame rearrangements only. Some clones are missing; in checked studies, unresolved V genes explain under half, and the rest has no known cause. V and J calls and clone size follow that table, whereas D and trimming were derived from the DNA. This sample comprises about 140,000 clones, roughly 80% of them detected only once. Around 30% of the sample rests with the top ten.

The sample's time point label, decoded: about 11 months on ibrutinib. For TCR beta library preparation, approximately 1.9 micrograms of genomic DNA was extracted from cryopreserved PBMCs. High-throughput TCR beta sequencing was performed on longitudinal blood samples from CLL patients receiving ibrutinib monotherapy. The patients took part in an open-label, single-center phase 2 trial of ibrutinib monotherapy. CDR3 length: 14 amino acids, cysteine to phenylalanine. Only the CDR3 DNA is retained, 42 bases long and in frame from the first base. Sequences LNHNV (CDR1) and YYDKDF (CDR2) are obtained from the germline V gene (reference sequence). V drops 7 bases and J drops 5 bases, leaving 14 bases in between. General conclusions and limits of the study: Lymph node repertoires were not examined, and the timing of sampling was not matched between patients in sustained remission and those whose disease progressed. Clonality increased at ibrutinib response, stayed stable in sustained remission, and fell back toward baseline at progression. Public clonotypes were found to be uncommon and were observed to contract or remain stable during treatment; the increase in clonality was shown to reflect expansion of private clonotypes at ibrutinib response. At baseline, clonality was higher than in age-matched healthy donors and showed a strong correlation with circulating CD8+ T-cell counts.

The sequencing here drew on PBMCs, taken after 12 months of ibrutinib treatment. This clonotype originated in a human donor with chronic lymphocytic leukemia. This sequence uses TRBV15 and TRBJ1-4; the D gene cannot be resolved reliably. The base sequence is TGTGCCACCAATGCCGGTGCTTCAAATGAAAAACTGTTTTTT. Its translation is CATNAGASNEKLFF.